This T cell receptor beta chain was captured by sequencing in a study of post-analysis software for immune sequencing data. Study information: Several disease courses (relapsing-remitting, secondary progressive and progressive-relapsing) of multiple sclerosis were included.

The TCR beta cDNA libraries carried unique molecular identifiers. Input of roughly 0.95 to 10 million T cells yielded 500,000 to 550,000 cDNA molecules. From the PCR reads, TCRdb called clonotypes with MiXCR, one entry per CDR3 protein. The table has some 260,000 distinct CDR3 sequences, approximately 34% seen once. Trimming removed 6 bases from V and 4 bases from J, with 16 bases in between. Germline CDR1 and CDR2: KGHSH and LQKENI. This CDR3 is built from 15 residues. This clonotype has only a few counts. What it binds is unknown. Regarding the study as a whole: The authors found that F measure strongly co-clustered same-batch samples. About five TRBV segments, including TRBV5-6, TRBV5-1 and TRBV20-1, were more frequent in patients than controls. Patients with multiple sclerosis recorded significantly lower normalized Chao1 diversity than controls, the study found.

The specimen sequenced was blood. J is TRBJ1-5 and V is TRBV18; TRBD1 might be the D (5 bases). The clonotype comes from a girl aged 10-17 years with multiple sclerosis. Here the CDR3 reads CASSTTEGRNQPQHF. The CDR3 coding sequence is TGTGCCAGCTCCACGACAGAAGGCAGAAATCAGCCCCAGCATTTT.